This T cell receptor (beta chain) was identified in a study of T cell responses to AZD1222 COVID-19 vaccine. Assay used: immunoSEQ multiplex PCR; TCRdb lists only in-frame clones, some missing. This sample has 95,000 to 150,000 clones, with 92% found just once. Study-wide results and caveats: The sample set comprised mostly white British donors with more females, and clonal diversity was possibly underestimated.

A remark on this clone: The antigen is unknown.

This CDR3 contains 15 residues. The V gene's germline CDR1 is SGHRS and CDR2 YFSETQ. V lost 4 bases and J lost 4, with 17 bases in between. Sample: peripheral blood, taken on day 0 of AZD1222 vaccination. J is TRBJ1-1 and V is TRBV5-1, with D possibly TRBD1 on 6 matching bases. The sequence was obtained from an adult in good health. The CDR3, as DNA: TGCGCCAGCAGCCCCTCCCCCGGGACATCCACTGAAGCTTTCTTT. This translates into CASSPSPGTSTEAFF.